This T cell receptor (beta chain) was recovered during a study of vaccination effects on CD4 cells after COVID-19. In the case of this clone: What it binds is unknown.

Produced via immunoSEQ multiplex PCR; TCRdb's table is partial and in-frame only. The sample lists tens of thousands of clones, 74% occurring once. This CDR3 comprises 14 residues. Germline lookup yields CDR1 MDHEN and CDR2 SYDVKM. At the end of roughly ten days of culture, CD4+ T cells were isolated. Each participant was administered two doses of either the BNT162b2 or the mRNA-1273 vaccine. Sequenced material: CD4+ T cells from PBMCs cultured without peptide, taken after COVID-19 vaccination. The chain links TRBV28 to TRBJ2-1, with 9 bases identical to TRBD1. The clonotype originates from a human donor who received a COVID-19 vaccine. The CDR3: CATRGTGHYNEQFF. The CDR3 DNA is TGTGCTACACGTGGGACAGGGCACTACAATGAGCAGTTCTTC.